The subject of this entry is one T cell receptor (beta chain). Its antigen remains unknown. Targeted sequencing depth ranged from 1 in 200,000 to 1 in 1 million T cells. Assay: immunoSEQ multiplex PCR; the TCRdb copy retains only in-frame clones and omits some. The sample holds some 350,000 clones, 67% seen once. These data belong to a study of cytotoxic CD8 clonotypes in ibrutinib-treated CLL. At the level of the study: Of a cohort that held some eleven relapsed/refractory and around 16 treatment-naive patients, about 18 were IGHV unmutated.

Overall study findings and caveats: Clonality rose at ibrutinib response and fell back toward baseline at progression.

J was trimmed by 6 bases and V by 8 bases; bases with no gene match: 13. CDR1 and CDR2 (germline): SQVTM, ANQGSEA. CDR3 length equals 14 residues. The source of this sequence is a human donor with chronic lymphocytic leukemia. Sequencing was performed on PBMCs, taken after 36 months of ibrutinib treatment. The V gene is TRBV29-1, the J gene TRBJ2-3; 8 positions match TRBD2. The CDR3 coding sequence is TGCAGCACCCGCGGGGGGCGATTAACGGATACGCAGTATTTT. Its translation is CSTRGGRLTDTQYF.